Below, 9 T cell receptor beta chains from the same sample are listed, as sequenced in a study of T-cell reconstitution after alpha-beta-depleted transplantation in children (dated by TCRdb to about 2016). Libraries came from PCR. Sequencer: Illumina HiSeq 2500. TCR libraries were prepared with molecular barcoding, using unique molecular identifiers to normalize TCRbeta repertoire quantification. The public reads were reanalyzed by TCRdb: fastp trimming at Q25, MiXCR alignment, in-frame beta chains only. Every distinct CDR3 protein forms one entry, paired with its most common genes and DNA. In all, the sample holds 84,000 or so distinct CDR3 sequences, and roughly a sixth of those were seen once. The top ten clones comprise about 20% of the sample. The sample's treatment or condition, from its label and the paper: allogeneic hematopoietic cell transplantation with graft depleted of TCRalphabeta T cells and CD19 B cells.

Sequences were derived from PBMCs, mostly from graft donor cells, sampled 180 days after TCRalphabeta/CD19-depleted stem cell transplant. The receptor set was obtained from a male patient aged 2 to 10 who had a stem cell transplant for acute lymphoblastic leukemia, so the T cells may come from the graft donor.

This clonotype occurred a few times. The gene calls are TRBV5-1 and TRBJ1-1; D gene unclear. The V end lost 1 base, the J end lost 5 bases, and 9 bases lay between the germline ends. The germline V gene encodes CDR1 SGHRS and CDR2 YFSETQ. There are 13 residues in the CDR3. In DNA, the CDR3 is TGCGCCAGCAGCTTGATGTGGAGTACTGAAGCTTTCTTT. Translated: CASSLMWSTEAFF.

This sequence joins TRBV20-1 and TRBJ2-5; D perhaps matches TRBD2 (6 bases). This CDR3 spans 18 amino acids. V was clipped by 3 bases and J by 4 bases, with 27 bases between them. Germline assignment: CDR1 DFQATT and CDR2 SNEGSKA (reference sequence). The CDR3, as DNA: TGCAGTGCTAGGGGGTTCTGGTCGGGGGATTTAAGGGGAGAGACCCAGTACTTC. It yields the protein CSARGFWSGDLRGETQYF.

This clonotype was picked up many times. This chain links TRBV5-1 with TRBJ2-3, with 9 bases lining up with TRBD1. The CDR3 length is 15 residues. Unmatched junction bases numbered 5, after V lost 0 bases and J lost 6 bases. In germline, CDR1 is SGHRS, CDR2 YFSETQ. CDR3 region: CASSLGDRDKDTQYF. In nucleotides, the CDR3 is TGCGCCAGCAGCTTGGGGGACAGGGATAAGGATACGCAGTATTTT.

This clonotype occurred a few times. The CDR3 reads CASSLTGTGVRTNYGYTF. The CDR3 DNA sequence: TGCGCCAGCAGCTTGACCGGGACAGGAGTTCGAACTAACTATGGCTACACCTTC. The chain has TRBV5-1 and TRBJ1-2; 8 nucleotides match TRBD1. V lost 1 base, J lost 0 bases, and 11 bases stayed unmatched. This CDR3 is 18 amino acids long. Germline lookup yields CDR1 SGHRS and CDR2 YFSETQ.

This clonotype was detected only a few times. The rearrangement joins TRBV5-1 to TRBJ2-3, with 7 nucleotides matching TRBD2. The CDR3 extends over 14 amino acids. The trim removed 0 bases at V and 4 bases at J, leaving 2 bases unmatched. Germline-derived CDR1 and CDR2 are SGHRS and YFSETQ. The CDR3: CASSLGGGPDTQYF. The CDR3 DNA reads as TGCGCCAGCAGCTTGGGGGGGGGACCAGATACGCAGTATTTT.

This clonotype was counted at least ten times. The chain couples TRBV12-3 or TRBV12-4 to TRBJ2-7, with TRBD2 as a possible D gene (6 bases). V dropped 5 bases and J dropped 6 bases, with 11 bases sitting between them. CDR3 length: 12 residues. CDR3 loop: CASSPRDSEQYF. In DNA form, the CDR3 reads TGTGCCAGCAGTCCGCGGGATTCCGAGCAGTACTTC.

This clonotype was picked up many times. Here the CDR3 DNA reads TGCGCCAGCAGCTTGGTAGGGCCTAATGAAAAACTGTTTTTT. Translating gives CASSLVGPNEKLFF. The chain has TRBV5-1 and TRBJ1-4; D call uncertain. V was shortened by 0 bases and J by 3 bases, with 6 bases between the two germline ends. CDR3 length equals 14 residues. The germline gives CDR1 SGHRS, CDR2 YFSETQ.

This clonotype has just a few counts. The chain links TRBV7-2 to TRBJ2-1; the match to TRBD1 covers 8 bases. J was trimmed by 7 bases and V by 4 bases; bases with no gene match: 3. The germline gives CDR1 SGHTA, CDR2 FQGNSA. The CDR3 is made up of 13 amino acids. The CDR3: CASSSRTGNEQFF. Written as DNA, the CDR3 is TGTGCCAGCAGCTCGAGGACAGGGAATGAGCAGTTCTTC.

This chain uses TRBV3-1 with TRBJ1-2; D remains unclear. The CDR3 runs 13 residues. Germline V gene sequence: CDR1 LGHDT, CDR2 YNNKEL (reference sequence). V dropped 0 bases and J dropped 4 bases, with 6 bases sitting between them. CDR3 DNA: TGTGCCAGCAGCCAAGAAGGGAGCTATGGCTACACCTTC. This encodes CASSQEGSYGYTF.